The clone carrying this T cell receptor (beta chain) has only a few counts. Its matching antigen is unknown. TCRdb recomputed calls from the 5' RACE reads with MiXCR, one row per CDR3 protein. The table records under 110,000 distinct CDR3 sequences, under 15% of them present only once. CDR1 and CDR2 (germline): LGHNT, FRNRAP. The CDR3 has 13 amino acids. V gave up 1 base and J gave up 7 bases, with 8 bases separating them. This sample was taken from a study of T-cell memory formation after mild COVID-19. General study findings and limits: In second-wave clones peaking day 37, SARS-CoV-2 specificity remained unconfirmed. Clones shrinking from day 15 to 85 showed even CD4/CD8 mixes; later expanders tilted CD4+. Contracting CD8+ clones were enriched in EMRA, CD4+ mainly in CM and EM.

This receptor was taken from an adult woman who had mild COVID-19 (a few samples of this study predate the infection). Cell type and time point are not known. The gene calls are TRBV12-5 and TRBJ2-1, with D tentatively TRBD1 (5 bases). The specimen was PBMCs or a T cell subset sorted from them (not recorded which). The CDR3 loop reads CASGLGQTNEQFF. CDR3 DNA: TGTGCTAGTGGTTTGGGACAGACTAATGAGCAGTTCTTC.